The 5 T cell receptor beta chains reported below all come from one sample, sequenced in a study of T cells in Graves' hyperthyroidism and ophthalmopathy. TCR beta CDR3 regions were amplified from RNA transcripts. HTBI primers were the set used in a first-round RT-PCR of the TCR CDR3. One entry per CDR3 protein, called by TCRdb with MiXCR from the multiplex PCR reads. The sample records hundreds of thousands of distinct CDR3 sequences, around 17% being singletons. The sequenced material came from blood. These receptors all come from a woman aged 18-30 years with Graves' hyperthyroidism.

The chain is built from TRBV10-3 and TRBJ2-3; 8 positions match TRBD2. CDR3 size: 13 residues. Germline-derived CDR1 and CDR2 are ENHRY and SYGVKD. The trim removed 8 bases at V and 3 bases at J, leaving 4 bases unmatched. The CDR3 DNA is TGTGCCATCGGTCAGCGGGAGACAGATACGCAGTATTTT. Its translation: CAIGQRETDTQYF.

This clonotype was recorded many times. The chain recombines TRBV18 with TRBJ1-1; D not certain. V lost 1 base and J 0 bases, leaving 12 bases between the germline ends. The CDR3 totals 16 residues. Per the germline V gene, CDR1 is KGHSH and CDR2 is LQKENI. This CDR3 is CASSPRSRAMNTEAFF. In DNA, the CDR3 is TGTGCCAGCTCACCACGGTCGCGGGCTATGAACACTGAAGCTTTCTTT.

Concerning this clonotype: A much more abundant neighbour one base away suggests this may be a read error. CDR3 sequence reads: CAGRPDSERNEKLFF. CDR3 DNA: TGTGCCGGCAGACCGGACAGTGAAAGAAATGAAAAACTGTTTTTT. This chain joins TRBV28 and TRBJ1-4; a weak D match, TRBD1 (6 bases). The CDR3 covers 15 residues. CDR1 is MDHEN, CDR2 SYDVKM, per germline.

This clonotype was counted at least ten times. The V and J genes are TRBV15 and TRBJ2-1; D is unresolved. The CDR3 loop spans 12 amino acids. Germline lookup yields CDR1 LNHNV and CDR2 YYDKDF (reference sequence). The V gene lost 0 bases and the J gene lost 8 bases, with 5 bases spanning the gap. CDR3 sequence (DNA): TGTGCCACCAGCAGAGATGGGCATGAGCAGTTCTTC. This translates into CATSRDGHEQFF.

The V gene is TRBV15, the J gene TRBJ2-1; 7 bases are a match to TRBD2. The junction had 8 bases not matched to a gene; V was cut back by 0 bases and J by 12 bases. The CDR3 totals 14 residues. The V gene's germline CDR1 is LNHNV and CDR2 YYDKDF (reference sequence). The CDR3 is CATSRDRAAGVQFF. CDR3 DNA: TGTGCCACCAGCAGAGATCGGGCCGCGGGGGTGCAGTTCTTC.